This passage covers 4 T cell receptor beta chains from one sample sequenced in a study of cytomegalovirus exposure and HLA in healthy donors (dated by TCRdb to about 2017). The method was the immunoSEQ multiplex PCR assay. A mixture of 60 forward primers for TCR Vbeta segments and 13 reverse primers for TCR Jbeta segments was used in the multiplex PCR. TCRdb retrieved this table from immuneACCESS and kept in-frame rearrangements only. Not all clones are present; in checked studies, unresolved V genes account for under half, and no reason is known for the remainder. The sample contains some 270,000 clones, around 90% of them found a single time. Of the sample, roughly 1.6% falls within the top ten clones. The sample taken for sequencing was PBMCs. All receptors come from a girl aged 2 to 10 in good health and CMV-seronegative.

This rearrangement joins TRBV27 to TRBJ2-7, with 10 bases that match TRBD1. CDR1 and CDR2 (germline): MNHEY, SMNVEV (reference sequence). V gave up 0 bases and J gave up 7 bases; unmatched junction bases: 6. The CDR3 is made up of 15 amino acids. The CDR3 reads CASSLSGTGVGEQYF. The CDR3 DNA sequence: TGTGCCAGCAGTTTATCGGGGACAGGGGTGGGTGAGCAGTACTTC.

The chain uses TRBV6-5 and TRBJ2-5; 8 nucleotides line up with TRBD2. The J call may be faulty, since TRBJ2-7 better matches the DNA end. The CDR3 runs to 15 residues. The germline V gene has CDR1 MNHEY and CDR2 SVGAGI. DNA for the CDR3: TGTGCCAGCAAGCAAAGCGGGGGACCCCTTTACGAGCAGTACTTC. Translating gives CASKQSGGPLYEQYF.

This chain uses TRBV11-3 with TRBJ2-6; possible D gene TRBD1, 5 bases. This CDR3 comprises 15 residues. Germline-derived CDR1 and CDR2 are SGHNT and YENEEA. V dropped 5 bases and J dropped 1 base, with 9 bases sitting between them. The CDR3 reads CASSQTGSGANVLTF. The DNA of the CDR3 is TGTGCCAGCAGCCAAACAGGATCTGGGGCCAACGTCCTGACTTTC.

As DNA, the CDR3 is TGTGCCAGCAGCAGTACAGGGGACAATGAGCAGTTCTTC. This encodes CASSSTGDNEQFF. The J gene is TRBJ2-1, the V gene TRBV5-4; 7 bases line up with TRBD1. Losses at the gene ends were 4 bases for V and 5 bases for J; bases not matched to a gene: 3. The CDR3 has 13 amino acids. Germline V lookup: CDR1 SGHNT, CDR2 YYREEE (reference sequence).